The clone carrying this T cell receptor (beta chain) was seen more than once but under ten times. Its antigen remains unidentified. Deletions cut 0 bases from V and 3 bases from J, with 3 bases between. The CDR3 spans 13 residues. The germline V gene encodes CDR1 MNHEY and CDR2 SVGAGI. General study findings and limits: The larger-cohort validation was restricted to a single TCR beta V-J rearrangement rather than whole repertoires. Tumor Treg TCRs overlapped most with tumor naive CD4+ cells. In terms of TCR gene usage, tumor memory CD4+ T cells clustered together with blood and lymph node memory CD4+ cells, as well as with lymph node naive CD4+ cells.

Semi-nested PCR with Nested Universal Primer A followed constant-region reverse priming of full-length variable regions. TCRdb redid the calling of the 5' RACE reads with MiXCR, one entry per CDR3 protein. This table holds around 57,000 distinct CDR3 sequences, more than 25% found once. The sequenced sample consisted of tumor-infiltrating memory CD4+ T cells sorted from the breast tumor. Indicated subset: memory CD4+ T cells, CD4+CD45RO+CD25-. The chain couples TRBV6-5 to TRBJ1-5; D not resolved. The clonotype originates from a female donor with breast cancer. CDR3 residues: CASSYSNNQPQHF. In nucleotides, the CDR3 is TGTGCCAGCAGTTACTCCAACAATCAGCCCCAGCATTTT.